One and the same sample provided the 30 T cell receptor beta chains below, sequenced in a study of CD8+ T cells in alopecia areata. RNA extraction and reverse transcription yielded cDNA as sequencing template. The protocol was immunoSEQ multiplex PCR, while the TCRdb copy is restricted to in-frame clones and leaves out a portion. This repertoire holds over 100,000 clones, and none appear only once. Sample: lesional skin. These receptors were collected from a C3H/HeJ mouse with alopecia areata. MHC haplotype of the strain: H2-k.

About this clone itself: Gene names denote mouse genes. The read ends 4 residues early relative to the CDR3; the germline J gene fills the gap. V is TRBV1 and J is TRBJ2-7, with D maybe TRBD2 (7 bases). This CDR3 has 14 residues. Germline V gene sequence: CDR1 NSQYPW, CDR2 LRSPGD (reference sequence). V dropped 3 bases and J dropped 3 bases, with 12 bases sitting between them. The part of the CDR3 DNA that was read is TGCACCTGCAGTGCGGAGGGGGGCGGCTAT. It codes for CTCSAEGGGY. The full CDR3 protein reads CTCSAEGGGYEQYF. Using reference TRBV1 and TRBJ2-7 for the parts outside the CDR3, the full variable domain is VTLLEQNPRWRLVPRGQAVNLRCILKNSQYPWMSWYQQDLQKQLQWLFTLRSPGDKEVKSLPGADYLATRVTDTELRLQVANMSQGRTLYCTCSAEGGGYEQYFGPGTRLTVL.

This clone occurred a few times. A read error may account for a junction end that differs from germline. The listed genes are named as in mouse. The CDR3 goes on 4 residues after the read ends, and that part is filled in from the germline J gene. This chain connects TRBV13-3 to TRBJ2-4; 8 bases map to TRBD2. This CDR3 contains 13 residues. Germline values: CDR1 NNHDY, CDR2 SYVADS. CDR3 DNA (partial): TGTGCCAGCAGCGATGACTGGGGAAAC. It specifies CASSDDWGN. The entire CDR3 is CASSDDWGNTLYF.

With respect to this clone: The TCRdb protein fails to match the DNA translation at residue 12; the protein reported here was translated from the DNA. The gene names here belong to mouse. The CDR3 DNA, read in part, is TGTGCTAGCAGTAGACAGGGGTATTCTGGAAATACG. Protein sequence: CASSRQGYSGNT. From start to end, the CDR3 is CASSRQGYSGNTLYF. The chain combines TRBV17 with TRBJ1-3; maybe TRBD1 (6 bases). The sequenced fragment ends 3 residues before the CDR3 boundary, so the rest is inferred from the germline J gene. The CDR3 is 15 residues long. The germline V gene has CDR1 MNHDT and CDR2 YYDKIL. Trimming pared 2 bases from V and 0 bases from J, leaving 8 bases between. Combining the CDR3 with reference TRBV17 and TRBJ1-3 gives the whole variable domain DTTVKQNPRYKLARVGKPVNLICSQTMNHDTMYWYQKKPNQAPKLLLFYYDKILNREADTFEKFQSSRPNNSFCSLYIGSAGLEYSAMYLCASSRQGYSGNTLYFGEGSRLIVV.

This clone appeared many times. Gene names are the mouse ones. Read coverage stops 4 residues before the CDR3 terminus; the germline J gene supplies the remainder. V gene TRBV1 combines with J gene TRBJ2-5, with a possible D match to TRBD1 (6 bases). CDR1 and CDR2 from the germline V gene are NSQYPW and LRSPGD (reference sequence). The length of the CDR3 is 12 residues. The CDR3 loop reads CTCSARGDTQYF. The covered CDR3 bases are TGCACCTGCAGTGCGAGGGGGGAC.

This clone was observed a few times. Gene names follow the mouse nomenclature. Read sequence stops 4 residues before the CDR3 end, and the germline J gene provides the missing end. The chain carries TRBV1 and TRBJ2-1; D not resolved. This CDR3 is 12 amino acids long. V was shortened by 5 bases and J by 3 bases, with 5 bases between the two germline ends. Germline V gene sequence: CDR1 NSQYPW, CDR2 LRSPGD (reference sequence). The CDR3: CTCSTAYAEQFF. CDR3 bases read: TGCACCTGCAGTACAGCCTATGCT.

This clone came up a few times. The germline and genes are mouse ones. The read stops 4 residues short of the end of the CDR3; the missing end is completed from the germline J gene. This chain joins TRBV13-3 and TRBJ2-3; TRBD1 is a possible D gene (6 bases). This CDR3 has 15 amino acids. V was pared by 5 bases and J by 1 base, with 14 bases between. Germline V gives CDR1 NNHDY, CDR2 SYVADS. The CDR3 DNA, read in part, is TGTGCCAGCAGCCCCAGGGGATGGGGTGCAGAA. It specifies CASSPRGWGAE. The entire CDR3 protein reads CASSPRGWGAETLYF.

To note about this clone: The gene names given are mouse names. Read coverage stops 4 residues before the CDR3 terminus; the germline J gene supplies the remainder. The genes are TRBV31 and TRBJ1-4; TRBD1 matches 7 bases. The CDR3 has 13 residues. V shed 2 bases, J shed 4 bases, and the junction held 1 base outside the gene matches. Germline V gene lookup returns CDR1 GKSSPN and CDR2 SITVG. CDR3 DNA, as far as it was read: TGTGCCTGGAGTTCAGGGGGCAACGAA. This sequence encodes CAWSSGGNE. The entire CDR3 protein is CAWSSGGNERLFF.

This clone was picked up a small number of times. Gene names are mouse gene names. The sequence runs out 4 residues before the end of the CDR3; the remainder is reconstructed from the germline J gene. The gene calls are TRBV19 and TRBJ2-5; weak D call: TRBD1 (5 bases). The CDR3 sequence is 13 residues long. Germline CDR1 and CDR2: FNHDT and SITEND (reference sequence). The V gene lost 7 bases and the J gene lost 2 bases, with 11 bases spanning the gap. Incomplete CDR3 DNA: TGTGCCAGCCCCCGAGACAGCCAAGAC. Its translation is CASPRDSQD. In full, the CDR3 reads CASPRDSQDTQYF.

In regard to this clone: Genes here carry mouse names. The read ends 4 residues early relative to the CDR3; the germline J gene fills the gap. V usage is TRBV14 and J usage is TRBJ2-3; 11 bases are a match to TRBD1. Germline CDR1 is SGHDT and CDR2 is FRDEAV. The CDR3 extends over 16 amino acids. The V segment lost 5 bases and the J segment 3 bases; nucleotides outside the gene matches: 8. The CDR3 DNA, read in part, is TGTGCCAGCAGCTCCGGGACAGGGGGGATCGCAGAA. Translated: CASSSGTGGIAE. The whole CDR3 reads CASSSGTGGIAETLYF.

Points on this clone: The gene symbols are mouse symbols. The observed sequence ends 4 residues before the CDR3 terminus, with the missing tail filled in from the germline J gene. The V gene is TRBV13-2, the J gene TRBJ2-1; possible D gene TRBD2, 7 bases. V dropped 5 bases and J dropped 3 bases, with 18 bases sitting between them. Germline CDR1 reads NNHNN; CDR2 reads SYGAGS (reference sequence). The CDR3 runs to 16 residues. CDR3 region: CASGPLGAPPYAEQFF. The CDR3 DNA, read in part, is TGTGCCAGCGGACCCCTGGGGGCCCCCCCCTATGCT.

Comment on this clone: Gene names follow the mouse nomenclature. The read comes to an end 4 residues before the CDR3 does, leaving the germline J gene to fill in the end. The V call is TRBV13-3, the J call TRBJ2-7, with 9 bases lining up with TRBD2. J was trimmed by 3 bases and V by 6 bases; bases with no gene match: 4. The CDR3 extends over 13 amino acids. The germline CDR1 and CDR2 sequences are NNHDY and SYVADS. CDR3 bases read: TGTGCCAGCAAAGACTGGGGGAACTAT. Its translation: CASKDWGNY. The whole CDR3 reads CASKDWGNYEQYF.

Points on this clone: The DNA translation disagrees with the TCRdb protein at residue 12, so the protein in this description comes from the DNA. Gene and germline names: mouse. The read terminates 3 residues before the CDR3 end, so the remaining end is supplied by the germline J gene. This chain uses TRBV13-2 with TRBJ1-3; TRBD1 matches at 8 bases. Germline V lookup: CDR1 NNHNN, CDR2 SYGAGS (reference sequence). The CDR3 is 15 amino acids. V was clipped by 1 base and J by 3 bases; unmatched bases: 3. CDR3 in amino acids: CASGDLDRDGNTLYF. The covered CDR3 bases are TGTGCCAGCGGTGATCTGGACAGGGATGGAAATACG.

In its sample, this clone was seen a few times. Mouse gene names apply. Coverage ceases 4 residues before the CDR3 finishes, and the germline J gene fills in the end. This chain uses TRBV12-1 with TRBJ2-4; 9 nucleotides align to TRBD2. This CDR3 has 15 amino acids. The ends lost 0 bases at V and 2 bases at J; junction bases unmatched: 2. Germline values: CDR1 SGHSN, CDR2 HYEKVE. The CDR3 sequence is CASSLDWGIQNTLYF. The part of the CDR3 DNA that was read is TGTGCCAGCTCTCTCGACTGGGGGATTCAAAAC.

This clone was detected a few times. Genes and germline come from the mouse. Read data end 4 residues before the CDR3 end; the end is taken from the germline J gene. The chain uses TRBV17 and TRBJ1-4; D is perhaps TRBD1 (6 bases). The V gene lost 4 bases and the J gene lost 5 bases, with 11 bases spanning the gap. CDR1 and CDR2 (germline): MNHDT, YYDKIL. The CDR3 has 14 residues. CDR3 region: CASSTGTKNERLFF. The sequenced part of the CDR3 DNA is TGTGCTAGCAGTACCGGGACAAAAAACGAA.

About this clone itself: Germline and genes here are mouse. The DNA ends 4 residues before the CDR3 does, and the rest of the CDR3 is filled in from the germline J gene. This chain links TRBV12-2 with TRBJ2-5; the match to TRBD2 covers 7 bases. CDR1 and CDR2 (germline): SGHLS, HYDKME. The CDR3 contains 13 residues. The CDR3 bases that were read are TGTGCCAGCTCTTATGGACTGGAAGAC. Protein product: CASSYGLED. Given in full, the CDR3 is CASSYGLEDTQYF.

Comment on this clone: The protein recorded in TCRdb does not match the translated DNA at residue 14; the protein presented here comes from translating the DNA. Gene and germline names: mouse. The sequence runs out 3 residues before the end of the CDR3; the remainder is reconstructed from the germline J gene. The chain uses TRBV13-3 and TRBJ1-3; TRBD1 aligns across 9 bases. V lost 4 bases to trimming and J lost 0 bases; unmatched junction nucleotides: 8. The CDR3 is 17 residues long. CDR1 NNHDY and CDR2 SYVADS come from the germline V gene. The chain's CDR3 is CASSPGTGPYSGNTLYF. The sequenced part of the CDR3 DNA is TGTGCCAGCAGTCCCGGGACAGGGCCCTATTCTGGAAATACG.

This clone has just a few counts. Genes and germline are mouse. The DNA read from the CDR3 is TGTGCCAGCAGTACCCCCGGGACTGGGGGGCACTCCTAT. It specifies CASSTPGTGGHSY. The entire CDR3 is CASSTPGTGGHSYEQYF. The chain joins TRBV19 to TRBJ2-7, with TRBD2 matching over 12 bases. The read halts 4 residues ahead of the CDR3 end, with the missing end drawn from the germline J gene. Trimming at V came to 3 bases and at J to 0 bases, leaving 7 bases not matched to a gene. The CDR3 is 17 residues long. Germline CDR1 is FNHDT and CDR2 is SITEND (reference sequence).

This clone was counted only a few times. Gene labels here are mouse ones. Incomplete CDR3 DNA: TGTGCCAGCAGTGATGAAACTGGGGGATAT. Translating gives CASSDETGGY. The whole CDR3 sequence is CASSDETGGYEQYF. The chain employs TRBV13-1 and TRBJ2-7, with 8 positions matching TRBD2. The CDR3 end falls 4 residues outside the read, so it is completed with the germline J gene. Per the germline V gene, CDR1 is NSHNY and CDR2 is SYGAGN. This CDR3 is 14 amino acids long.

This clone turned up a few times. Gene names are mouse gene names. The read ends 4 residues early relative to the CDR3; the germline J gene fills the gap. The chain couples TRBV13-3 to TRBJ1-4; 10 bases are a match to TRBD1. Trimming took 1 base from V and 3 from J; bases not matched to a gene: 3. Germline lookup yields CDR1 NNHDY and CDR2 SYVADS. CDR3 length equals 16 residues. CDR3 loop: CASSDLGQGANERLFF. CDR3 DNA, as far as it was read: TGTGCCAGCAGTGATCTTGGACAGGGGGCCAACGAA.

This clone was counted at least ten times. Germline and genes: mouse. The CDR3 bases that were read are TGCACCTGCAGAGACTGGGGGGGTTCCTATGCT. Its translation: CTCRDWGGSYA. The whole CDR3 sequence is CTCRDWGGSYAEQFF. The chain combines TRBV1 with TRBJ2-1; 11 bases line up with TRBD2. The CDR3 goes on 4 residues after the read ends, and that part is filled in from the germline J gene. Germline V lookup: CDR1 NSQYPW, CDR2 LRSPGD (reference sequence). CDR3 length: 15 residues. V lost 6 bases to trimming and J lost 3 bases; unmatched junction nucleotides: 4.

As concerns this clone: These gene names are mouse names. The CDR3 spells CASSRDRQGPYAEQFF. CDR3 DNA, as far as it was read: TGTGCTAGCAGTAGAGATCGGCAGGGCCCCTATGCT. The V gene is TRBV17, the J gene TRBJ2-1; weak D call: TRBD1 (5 bases). The CDR3 is cut off 4 residues early in the read; its end comes from the germline J gene. Deletions cut 0 bases from V and 3 bases from J, with 12 bases between. The CDR3 consists of 16 residues. Germline V gene lookup returns CDR1 MNHDT and CDR2 YYDKIL. Variable domain in full (rest from reference TRBV17 and TRBJ2-1): DTTVKQNPRYKLARVGKPVNLICSQTMNHDTMYWYQKKPNQAPKLLLFYYDKILNREADTFEKFQSSRPNNSFCSLYIGSAGLEYSAMYLCASSRDRQGPYAEQFFGPGTRLTVL.

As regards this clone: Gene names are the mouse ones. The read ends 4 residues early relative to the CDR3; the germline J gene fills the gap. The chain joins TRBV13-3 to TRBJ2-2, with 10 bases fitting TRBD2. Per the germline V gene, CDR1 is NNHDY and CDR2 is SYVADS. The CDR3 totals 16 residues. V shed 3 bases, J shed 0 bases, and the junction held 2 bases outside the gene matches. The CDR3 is CASSGGLGANTGQLYF. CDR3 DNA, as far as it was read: TGTGCCAGCAGTGGTGGACTGGGGGCAAACACCGGG. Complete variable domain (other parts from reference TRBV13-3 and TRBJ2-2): EAAVTQSPRSKVAVTGGKVTLSCHQTNNHDYMYWYRQDTGHGLRLIHYSYVADSTEKGDIPDGYKASRPSQENFSLILELASLSQTAVYFCASSGGLGANTGQLYFGEGSKLTVL.

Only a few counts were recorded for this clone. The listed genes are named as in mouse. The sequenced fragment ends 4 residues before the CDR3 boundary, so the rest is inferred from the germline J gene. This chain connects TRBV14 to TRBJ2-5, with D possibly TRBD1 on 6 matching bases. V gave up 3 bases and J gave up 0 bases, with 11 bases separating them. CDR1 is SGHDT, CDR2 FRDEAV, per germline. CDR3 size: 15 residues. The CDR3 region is CASSSGTPNQDTQYF. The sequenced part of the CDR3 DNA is TGTGCCAGCAGTTCCGGGACACCTAACCAAGAC.

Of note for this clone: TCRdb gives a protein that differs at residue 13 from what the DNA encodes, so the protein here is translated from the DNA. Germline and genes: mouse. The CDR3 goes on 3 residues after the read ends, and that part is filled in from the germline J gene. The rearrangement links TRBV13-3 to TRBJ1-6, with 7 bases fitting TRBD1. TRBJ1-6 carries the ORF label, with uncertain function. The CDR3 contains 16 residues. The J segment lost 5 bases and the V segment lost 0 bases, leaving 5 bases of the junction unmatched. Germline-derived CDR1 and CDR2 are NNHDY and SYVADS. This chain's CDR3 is CASSDAGGQNNSPLYF. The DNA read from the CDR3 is TGTGCCAGCAGTGATGCAGGGGGACAGAATAATTCGCCC.

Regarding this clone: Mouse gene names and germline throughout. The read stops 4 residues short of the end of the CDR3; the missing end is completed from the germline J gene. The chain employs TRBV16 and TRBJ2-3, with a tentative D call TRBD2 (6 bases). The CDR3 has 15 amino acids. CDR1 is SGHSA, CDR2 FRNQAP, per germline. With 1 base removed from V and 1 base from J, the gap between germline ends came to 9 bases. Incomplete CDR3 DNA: TGTGCAAGCAGCTTAGTGGCTGGGGGTGCAGAA. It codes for CASSLVAGGAE. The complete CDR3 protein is CASSLVAGGAETLYF.

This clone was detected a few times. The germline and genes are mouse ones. The sequenced CDR3 bases are TGCACCTGCAGTGGGACCGGGACAGGGGGCGCA. The encoded protein is CTCSGTGTGGA. The CDR3 in full is CTCSGTGTGGAEVFF. The gene calls are TRBV1 and TRBJ1-1, with 12 positions matching TRBD1. The read halts 4 residues ahead of the CDR3 end, with the missing end drawn from the germline J gene. CDR1 and CDR2 from the germline V gene are NSQYPW and LRSPGD (reference sequence). CDR3 length: 15 amino acids.

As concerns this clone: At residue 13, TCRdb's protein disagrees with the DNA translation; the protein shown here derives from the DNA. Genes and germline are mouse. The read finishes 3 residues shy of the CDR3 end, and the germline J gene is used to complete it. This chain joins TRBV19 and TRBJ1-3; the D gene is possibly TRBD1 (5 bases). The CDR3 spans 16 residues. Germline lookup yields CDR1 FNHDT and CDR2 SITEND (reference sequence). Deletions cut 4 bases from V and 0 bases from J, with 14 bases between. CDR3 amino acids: CASSPPGGYSGNTLYF. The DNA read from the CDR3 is TGTGCCAGCAGTCCCCCGGGGGGGTATTCTGGAAATACG.

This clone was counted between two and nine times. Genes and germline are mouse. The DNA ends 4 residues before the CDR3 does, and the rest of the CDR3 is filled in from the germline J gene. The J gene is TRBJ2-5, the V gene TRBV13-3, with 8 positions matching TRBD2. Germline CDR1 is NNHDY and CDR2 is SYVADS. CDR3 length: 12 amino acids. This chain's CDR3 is CASRGGEDTQYF. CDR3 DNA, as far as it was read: TGTGCCAGCCGGGGGGGCGAGGAC. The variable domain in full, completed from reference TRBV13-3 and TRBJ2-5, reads EAAVTQSPRSKVAVTGGKVTLSCHQTNNHDYMYWYRQDTGHGLRLIHYSYVADSTEKGDIPDGYKASRPSQENFSLILELASLSQTAVYFCASRGGEDTQYFGPGTRLLVL.

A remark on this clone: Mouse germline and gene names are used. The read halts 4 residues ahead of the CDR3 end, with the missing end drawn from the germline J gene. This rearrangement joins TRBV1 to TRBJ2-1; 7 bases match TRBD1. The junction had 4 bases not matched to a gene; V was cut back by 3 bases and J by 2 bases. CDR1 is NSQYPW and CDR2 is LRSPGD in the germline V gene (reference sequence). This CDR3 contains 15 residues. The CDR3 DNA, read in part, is TGCACCTGCAGTGCTCAGACAGGGTACTATGCT. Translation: CTCSAQTGYYA. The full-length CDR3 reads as CTCSAQTGYYAEQFF.

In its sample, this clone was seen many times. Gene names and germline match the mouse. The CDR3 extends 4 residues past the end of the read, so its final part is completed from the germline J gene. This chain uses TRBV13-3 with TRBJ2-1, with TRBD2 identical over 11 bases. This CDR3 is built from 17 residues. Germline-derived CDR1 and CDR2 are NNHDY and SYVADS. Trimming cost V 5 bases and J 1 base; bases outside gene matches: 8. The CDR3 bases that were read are TGTGCCAGCAGCCCGGACTGGGGGGCCCCCAACTATGCT. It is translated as CASSPDWGAPNYA. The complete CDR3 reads CASSPDWGAPNYAEQFF.